The sequence of this TCR beta chain was determined in a study of shared clonotypes between healthy human individuals. Produced via immunoSEQ multiplex PCR; TCRdb's table is partial and in-frame only. The sample has about 1 million clones; around 76% are singletons. The specimen was memory CD4+ T cells sorted from blood. The sample's subset: CD45RA-negative fraction. The clonotype comes from a young man in good health.

The CDR3 DNA follows: TGTGCCTGGAGTGCAATAGACAGGGGAGCGTACACTGAAGCTTTCTTT. It translates to CAWSAIDRGAYTEAFF. The chain uses TRBV30 and TRBJ1-1, with 8 nucleotides matching TRBD1. CDR1 is GTSNPN, CDR2 SVGIG, per germline (reference sequence). The V and J ends lost 1 base and 3 bases, in that order; junction bases with no gene match: 10. The CDR3 consists of 16 residues.